The 10 T cell receptor beta chains given below trace back to one sample, sequenced in a study of blood T cell repertoires in COVID-19. Generated by immunoSEQ multiplex PCR, the TCRdb table keeps only in-frame clones and is missing some. The table shows 150,000 to 200,000 clones, with approximately 90% occurring only once. Sequenced material: peripheral blood. These receptors originate from a human donor in a cohort sampled during active COVID-19.

The J gene is TRBJ1-1, the V gene TRBV27; D gene unclear. Trimming left V 2 bases short and J 8 bases short, with 12 bases between. The CDR3 runs to 13 residues. From germline, CDR1 is MNHEY and CDR2 SMNVEV (reference sequence). The CDR3 nucleotides are TGTGCCAGCAGTTTAGGAGGGCCCGCCGAAGCTTTCTTT. It codes for CASSLGGPAEAFF.

The CDR3 nucleotides are TGTGCCAGCAGTCGCCGGACAGGGGTGAACACTGAAGCTTTCTTT. Its protein product is CASSRRTGVNTEAFF. The chain links TRBV27 to TRBJ1-1; 9 positions match TRBD1. There are 15 residues in the CDR3. Unmatched junction bases numbered 4, after V lost 5 bases and J lost 0 bases. Germline-derived CDR1 and CDR2 are MNHEY and SMNVEV (reference sequence).

V and J are TRBV27 and TRBJ1-5; 10 nucleotides align to TRBD1. From germline, CDR1 is MNHEY and CDR2 SMNVEV (reference sequence). CDR3 length: 16 amino acids. With 2 bases clipped from V and 2 bases from J, the junction kept 3 bases outside the gene matches. The CDR3 DNA reads TGTGCCAGCAGTTTAGGGACAGGGGTTGGCAATCAGCCCCAGCATTTT. Residues: CASSLGTGVGNQPQHF.

The genes are TRBV9 and TRBJ2-7, with TRBD2 matching over 10 bases. The length of the CDR3 is 14 residues. Germline CDR1 and CDR2: SGDLS and YYNGEE. J lost 6 bases, V lost 2 bases, and 5 bases had no gene match. CDR3 sequence: CASSVSSGRTEQYF. CDR3 DNA sequence: TGTGCCAGCAGCGTTTCTAGCGGGAGAACCGAGCAGTACTTC.

This chain connects TRBV6-5 to TRBJ2-7; D unresolved. CDR1 MNHEY and CDR2 SVGAGI come from the germline V gene. The CDR3 extends over 11 amino acids. Trimming left V 0 bases short and J 6 bases short, with 3 bases between. For the CDR3, the DNA is TGTGCCAGCAGTTACTCGAGCGAGCAGTACTTC. It translates to CASSYSSEQYF.

The V call is TRBV28, the J call TRBJ2-1, with a tentative D call TRBD2 (6 bases). Looked up from germline, CDR1 is MDHEN and CDR2 is SYDVKM. With 3 bases removed from V and 2 bases from J, the gap between germline ends came to 8 bases. The CDR3 is made up of 14 amino acids. CDR3 amino acids: CASSFSGTYNEQFF. The CDR3 DNA reads as TGTGCCAGCAGTTTTAGCGGAACCTACAATGAGCAGTTCTTC.

The rearrangement links TRBV9 to TRBJ1-5, with TRBD1 as a possible D gene (5 bases). CDR3 size: 14 residues. Looked up from germline, CDR1 is SGDLS and CDR2 is YYNGEE. The ends were cut back, 0 bases at V and 7 bases at J, with 11 bases in the middle. The CDR3 coding sequence is TGTGCCAGCAGCGTAGCACAGGCGGGACAGCCCCAGCATTTT. Protein sequence: CASSVAQAGQPQHF. Full variable domain (rest looked up from reference TRBV9 and TRBJ1-5): DSGVTQTPKHLITATGQRVTLRCSPRSGDLSVYWYQQSLDQGLQFLIQYYNGEERAKGNILERFSAQQFPDLHSELNLSSLELGDSALYFCASSVAQAGQPQHFGDGTRLSIL.

The rearrangement uses TRBV27 and TRBJ1-4; the D is unclear. This CDR3 has 15 residues. Trimming took off 0 bases at V and 0 bases at J, with 5 bases between the two ends. CDR1 is MNHEY and CDR2 is SMNVEV in the germline V gene (reference sequence). CDR3 DNA sequence: TGTGCCAGCAGTTTATCGACTCCAACTAATGAAAAACTGTTTTTT. Translated: CASSLSTPTNEKLFF.

The V call is TRBV3-1 (or the pseudogene TRBV3-2), the J call TRBJ2-7; TRBD1 aligns across 10 bases. V was pared by 5 bases and J by 2 bases, with 6 bases of the junction left unmatched. In germline, CDR1 is LGHDT, CDR2 YNNKEL (reference sequence). The CDR3 extends over 15 amino acids. The CDR3 loop is CASSERDRGTYEQYF. The CDR3 DNA follows: TGTGCCAGCAGCGAGAGGGACAGGGGAACCTACGAGCAGTACTTC.

The table lists this clone with a few counts. In DNA, the CDR3 is TGTGCCACCAGTGATGCAGGAGCGGACACTGAAGCTTTCTTT. Its protein is CATSDAGADTEAFF. V gene TRBV24-1 combines with J gene TRBJ1-1; D gene uncertain. The V gene lost 3 bases and the J gene lost 3 bases, with 10 bases spanning the gap. The CDR3 is 14 amino acids. Germline V lookup: CDR1 KGHDR, CDR2 SFDVKD.